What follows is one T cell receptor (beta chain) and its context. As yet, its antigen is unknown. These data come from a study of blood T cells in healthy people across ages. Notes on the study in general: Versus aged donors, long-lived donors had higher diversity and more naive CD4+ cells.

Germline V lookup: CDR1 SGHTA, CDR2 FQGNSA. V shed 0 bases and J shed 3 bases, with 8 bases lying between them. The CDR3 extends over 14 amino acids. A sample-barcoded 5' primer and a J-beta primer mix were used in a second PCR of about 6 to 11 cycles. In TCRdb, the 5' RACE reads were re-called with MiXCR into one record per CDR3 protein. The data contain roughly 500,000 distinct CDR3 sequences, 24% of them singletons. These data were also filed under a second study, of T cells of mothers and their children.

The receptor's source is a boy aged 10-17 years in good health. Sequenced sample: blood. The chain links TRBV7-2 to TRBJ2-5; the D gene is possibly TRBD2 (5 bases). CDR3 DNA: TGTGCCAGCAGCTTAGCGGGAGATAAAGAGACCCAGTACTTC. Translating gives CASSLAGDKETQYF.